The source of this T cell receptor (beta chain) is a study of a mutant IDH1 vaccine in newly diagnosed glioma. Study information: Either 4-6 weeks after radiotherapy alone or alongside temozolomide, vaccination was begun. Treated patients had a mean age of about 38 years and a 62.5% male, roughly 40% female split. Patients arrived already treated with radiotherapy, temozolomide, or both, most having had both.

Produced via immunoSEQ multiplex PCR; TCRdb's table is partial and in-frame only. The data contain about 31,000 clones, 78% of them singletons. The time point was: week 35, safety follow-up. The investigators gave 300 ug of mutant IDH1 20-mer peptide in each vaccine dose, together with topical imiquimod. Donors' newly diagnosed IDH1-mutant WHO grade 3 or 4 astrocytomas lacked nuclear ATRX. As regards this clone: No antigen is known for it.

This CDR3 has 13 amino acids. V lost 0 bases, J lost 4 bases, and 6 bases lay in between. Germline assignment: CDR1 ENHRY and CDR2 SYGVKD. This specimen consisted of PBMCs, obtained from a glioma patient whose treatment included an IDH1 peptide vaccine. The clonotype originates from a woman aged 40-49 years with glioma. The V and J genes are TRBV10-3 and TRBJ1-2; D remains ambiguous. CDR3 DNA sequence: TGTGCCATCAGTGAGTCACGGGGCTATGGCTACACCTTC. Encoded protein: CAISESRGYGYTF.